This T cell receptor (beta chain) appears in the sequencing data of a study of T cells in Graves' hyperthyroidism and ophthalmopathy. The length of the CDR3 is 15 residues. The germline V gene encodes CDR1 SGHTA and CDR2 FQGNSA. The V gene lost 4 bases and the J gene lost 9 bases, with 22 bases spanning the gap. Amplification of TCR beta CDR3 regions used RNA as the template. The TCR CDR3 first-round RT-PCR relied on the HTBI primer set. TCRdb re-called the multiplex PCR reads with MiXCR, one entry per CDR3 protein. The sample shows under 40,000 distinct CDR3 sequences, approximately 50% of them seen only once.

The chain uses TRBV7-2 and TRBJ2-7, with D perhaps TRBD1 or TRBD2 (6 bases each). The TCR comes from a woman between 35 and 50 years old with Graves' ophthalmopathy. The sample taken for sequencing was blood. The CDR3 region is CASSSGGGTQDRQYF. CDR3 DNA: TGTGCCAGCAGCTCTGGTGGGGGGACACAAGATCGGCAGTACTTC. Full variable domain (rest looked up from reference TRBV7-2 and TRBJ2-7): GAGVSQSPSNKVTEKGKDVELRCDPISGHTALYWYRQSLGQGLEFLIYFQGNSAPDKSGLPSDRFSAERTGGSVSTLTIQRTQQEDSAVYLCASSSGGGTQDRQYFGPGTRLTVT.